Below, one T cell receptor beta chain is given with its context. The source of the sample is a study of blood T cell repertoires in COVID-19. On the study more broadly: Sites across the United States, Italy and Spain contributed samples from acute and convalescent COVID-19. T cells, B-cell-depleted T cells, or PBMCs supplied cDNA or gDNA.

V gave up 7 bases and J gave up 3 bases; unmatched junction bases: 2. CDR1 and CDR2 (germline): LNHDA, SQIVND (reference sequence). CDR3 length: 13 residues. Using immunoSEQ multiplex PCR, the repertoire was profiled, and TCRdb retains in-frame clones only, with some absent. The sample has approximately 150,000 clones, 80% to 90% seen once. The chain joins TRBV19 to TRBJ1-5; 8 bases agree with TRBD1. The sequencing sample was made of peripheral blood. This sequence was found in a woman in her sixties or seventies with acute or convalescent COVID-19. CDR3 amino acids: CASTGGFNQPQHF. The CDR3 bases are TGTGCCAGTACAGGGGGCTTCAATCAGCCCCAGCATTTT.